This entry is about one T cell receptor beta chain. CDR3 length: 15 amino acids. Trimming cost V 7 bases and J 5 bases, with 18 bases left between them. CDR1 and CDR2 from the germline V gene are MDHEN and SYDVKM. The sample belongs to a study of shared clonotypes between healthy human individuals. Clones were read by immunoSEQ multiplex PCR, and TCRdb kept only the in-frame ones, dropping some. The repertoire consists of about 680,000 clones, with about 78% occurring once and the leading ten covering approximately 2%. The clonotype originates from a woman aged 25 to 39 in good health. Specimen: memory CD4+ T cells sorted from blood. Described subset: CD45RA-negative fraction. The rearrangement joins TRBV28 to TRBJ2-1; D may be TRBD1 or TRBD2 (5 bases each). CDR3 in amino acids: CASTPTKRDHNEQFF. The CDR3 DNA reads as TGTGCCAGCACCCCCACCAAAAGGGACCACAATGAGCAGTTCTTC.